A single sample is the source of the 16 T cell receptor beta chains below, sequenced in a study of blood T cell repertoires in COVID-19. The table came from immunoSEQ multiplex PCR; TCRdb's copy has only in-frame clones and leaves some out. Of 200,000 to 300,000 clones in the sample, approximately 89% were seen once. The sequenced material came from PBMCs or T cells enriched from blood (not recorded which). These receptors came from a woman between 18 and 29 years old who had recovered from COVID-19.

The chain employs TRBV28 and TRBJ2-3, with 8 bases aligning to TRBD2. The CDR3 extends over 15 amino acids. J was trimmed by 1 base and V by 6 bases; bases with no gene match: 6. Germline values: CDR1 MDHEN, CDR2 SYDVKM. CDR3 sequence reads: CASSIQRERTDTQYF. CDR3 nucleotides: TGTGCCAGCAGCATTCAGCGGGAGCGCACAGATACGCAGTATTTT.

The table lists this clone with a few counts. A read error may account for a junction end that differs from germline. The genes are TRBV4-3 and TRBJ2-7; possible D gene TRBD2, 5 bases. The CDR3 is 16 amino acids. From germline, CDR1 is LGHNA and CDR2 YSLEER. The CDR3 region has the DNA TGCGCCAGCAGCCAAGATGGTCTAGCCGGCTCCCACGAGCAGTACTTC. Translation gives CASSQDGLAGSHEQYF.

The chain combines TRBV5-1 with TRBJ1-2; 9 nucleotides line up with TRBD1. The J segment lost 7 bases and the V segment lost 4 bases, leaving 17 bases of the junction unmatched. This CDR3 comprises 17 residues. CDR1 SGHRS and CDR2 YFSETQ come from the germline V gene. CDR3 sequence reads: CASSQLQTGGASRGYTF. The CDR3 DNA reads TGCGCCAGCAGCCAATTGCAAACAGGGGGCGCGTCGCGTGGCTACACCTTC.

The genes are TRBV27 and TRBJ1-4; possibly TRBD1 for D (6 bases). CDR3 length: 15 amino acids. Trimming left V 4 bases short and J 8 bases short, with 17 bases between. Germline values: CDR1 MNHEY, CDR2 SMNVEV (reference sequence). The CDR3: CASSSTGQAAEKLFF. The CDR3 DNA reads as TGTGCCAGCAGTTCCACGGGACAAGCGGCCGAAAAACTGTTTTTT. Variable domain in full (rest from reference TRBV27 and TRBJ1-4): EAQVTQNPRYLITVTGKKLTVTCSQNMNHEYMSWYRQDPGLGLRQIYYSMNVEVTDKGDVPEGYKVSRKEKRNFPLILESPSPNQTSLYFCASSSTGQAAEKLFFGSGTQLSVL.

The chain recombines TRBV7-8 with TRBJ1-1; D call uncertain. The germline V and J ends were trimmed by 2 bases and 1 base, with 8 bases remaining between them. The length of the CDR3 is 14 residues. Germline values: CDR1 SGHVS, CDR2 FQNEAQ. The CDR3 nucleotides read TGTGCCAGCAGCTTATGGTCGGGGAACACTGAAGCTTTCTTT. It specifies CASSLWSGNTEAFF. Combining the CDR3 with reference TRBV7-8 and TRBJ1-1 gives the whole variable domain GAGVSQSPRYKVAKRGQDVALRCDPISGHVSLFWYQQALGQGPEFLTYFQNEAQLDKSGLPSDRFFAERPEGSVSTLKIQRTQQEDSAVYLCASSLWSGNTEAFFGQGTRLTVV.

This clone is a singleton in its sample. This chain's CDR3 is CASSLVDSPLHF. For the CDR3, the DNA is TGTGCCAGCAGTTTAGTAGATTCACCCCTCCACTTT. The rearrangement joins TRBV12-3 or TRBV12-4 to TRBJ1-6; no clear D. This CDR3 has 12 residues. The V and J ends lost 1 base and 8 bases respectively, with 3 bases between them.

The V call is TRBV27, the J call TRBJ2-5; 14 bases match TRBD2. With V trimmed by 5 bases and J by 9 bases, 8 bases remained unmatched. Germline V lookup: CDR1 MNHEY, CDR2 SMNVEV (reference sequence). The CDR3 covers 15 residues. The CDR3 DNA sequence: TGTGCCAGCAGTACCGGGACTAGCGGGAGTGAGGCCCAGTACTTC. Encoded protein: CASSTGTSGSEAQYF.

As to this clone: Different DNA sequences within this sample yield the same CDR3. The chain is built from TRBV6-1 and TRBJ1-1; 8 bases align to TRBD1. CDR3 length: 15 amino acids. The germline gives CDR1 MNHNS, CDR2 SASEGT. Trimming removed 2 bases from V and 0 bases from J; junction bases left unmatched: 2. The CDR3 coding sequence is TGTGCCAGCAGTGAACCGGGACAGGTGAACACTGAAGCTTTCTTT. It codes for CASSEPGQVNTEAFF.

The chain uses TRBV28 and TRBJ2-5; tentatively, D is TRBD2 (6 bases). Trimming took 5 bases from V and 5 from J, leaving 21 bases between them. The germline V gene has CDR1 MDHEN and CDR2 SYDVKM. CDR3 length: 16 residues. CDR3 coding DNA: TGTGCCAGCAGTCCTCTCGGGAGCGGCCCATCCGAGACCCAGTACTTC. This gives the protein CASSPLGSGPSETQYF.

This rearrangement joins TRBV11-3 to TRBJ2-1; 7 bases match TRBD1. From germline, CDR1 is SGHNT and CDR2 YENEEA. The length of the CDR3 is 16 residues. The V gene end was trimmed by 6 bases and the J gene end by 4 bases; junction bases not matched to a gene: 12. The CDR3 DNA sequence: TGTGCCAGCAGGCCCGAGGGGGCAGGGGGATACAATGAGCAGTTCTTC. It yields the protein CASRPEGAGGYNEQFF.

This clone was counted a few times. This sequence joins TRBV6-1 and TRBJ1-2; perhaps TRBD1 as D (6 bases). The germline gives CDR1 MNHNS, CDR2 SASEGT. V lost 0 bases to trimming and J lost 3 bases, with 11 bases between them. The CDR3 loop spans 15 amino acids. The CDR3 DNA reads TGTGCCAGCAGTGAAGCGCAGGGGATCCACTATGGCTACACCTTC. Its protein is CASSEAQGIHYGYTF.

The chain is built from TRBV5-1 and TRBJ1-4; D perhaps matches TRBD1 (6 bases). The V end lost 0 bases, the J end lost 8 bases, and 11 bases lay between the germline ends. CDR3 size: 14 residues. CDR1 SGHRS and CDR2 YFSETQ come from the germline V gene. The CDR3 nucleotides are TGCGCCAGCAGCTTGGGCAGGGGAGAGGAAAAACTGTTTTTT. The encoded protein is CASSLGRGEEKLFF.

V and J are TRBV7-2 and TRBJ1-2, with 7 positions matching TRBD1. V shed 0 bases, J shed 4 bases, and the junction held 11 bases outside the gene matches. Germline CDR1 SGHTA, CDR2 FQGNSA. The CDR3 covers 17 residues. CDR3 sequence reads: CASSLAMVGGDGYGYTF. The CDR3 nucleotides read TGTGCCAGCAGCTTAGCGATGGTAGGGGGCGACGGCTATGGCTACACCTTC.

This chain joins TRBV19 and TRBJ1-5, with 7 nucleotides matching TRBD1. Trimming at V came to 6 bases and at J to 0 bases, leaving 11 bases not matched to a gene. The CDR3 is 17 amino acids. Germline assignment: CDR1 LNHDA and CDR2 SQIVND (reference sequence). CDR3 sequence reads: CASREPTGQFSNQPQHF. The CDR3 DNA reads TGTGCCAGTAGAGAACCCACGGGACAGTTTAGCAATCAGCCCCAGCATTTT.

The chain's CDR3 is CASSLVMSPGNYGYTF. In DNA, the CDR3 is TGTGCCAGCAGCTTGGTCATGTCTCCAGGGAACTATGGCTACACCTTC. This chain joins TRBV5-5 and TRBJ1-2, with D possibly being TRBD1 (5 bases). With 0 bases removed from V and 2 bases from J, the gap between germline ends came to 14 bases. In germline, CDR1 is SGHKS, CDR2 YYEKEE (reference sequence). The CDR3 has 16 amino acids.

V is TRBV6-5 and J is TRBJ1-5; TRBD1 is a possible D gene (5 bases). V dropped 4 bases and J dropped 4 bases, with 8 bases sitting between them. Germline V CDR1 and CDR2: MNHEY, SVGAGI. This CDR3 has 13 residues. CDR3 sequence: CASSWGGNQPQHF. CDR3 sequence (DNA): TGTGCCAGCAGTTGGGGGGGGAATCAGCCCCAGCATTTT.